This T cell receptor (beta chain) was sequenced in a study of blood T cell repertoires in COVID-19. Study-level background: Samples representing acute and convalescent COVID-19 were sourced from the United States, Italy and Spain.

Only in-frame clones appear in the TCRdb table, and some are missing; sequencing was by immunoSEQ multiplex PCR. The sample contains about 270,000 clones, around 88% of which appear only once. V gave up 3 bases and J gave up 5 bases, with 10 bases separating them. CDR1 is SEHNR, CDR2 FQNEAQ, per germline (reference sequence). The CDR3 is 13 residues long. This sequence joins TRBV7-9 and TRBJ2-5; D might be TRBD1 (5 bases). This TCR came from a woman aged 70 to 79 with COVID-19, enrolled during active disease. The sample taken for sequencing was peripheral blood. DNA of the CDR3: TGTGCCAGCAGCTTTTCAGGGTCCGAGACCCAGTACTTC. It translates to CASSFSGSETQYF.